This T cell receptor (beta chain) was sequenced during a study of blood T cells in healthy people across ages (dated by TCRdb to between 2015 and 2017). Background for the entire study: Template switching captured roughly one uniquely barcoded TCR beta cDNA molecule per two T cells in model experiments. To track age-related changes in TCR beta repertoire diversity, the study relied on deep sequencing normalized with unique cDNA molecular identifiers. For two donors (one aged 18 to 30 and one aged 80 or older), the study analyzed two additional independent replicas of 1 million unique cDNA reads from the same blood draw. To avoid experimental bias, donors of different ages were randomly spread across the sequencing lanes. Donors were grouped into four age groups: young (average about 15 years), middle-aged (under 40), aged (approximately 58) and long-lived (around 82). Findings and caveats that apply to the study as a whole: The percentage of naive T cells measured by flow cytometry correlated strongly with observed TCR beta diversity. Conclusive comparison of naive and antigen-experienced compartments was prevented by the profiling of bulk unsorted PBMCs. Estimates of total diversity from one million sequenced T cells were regarded as lower bounds and underestimates. The long-lived group showed more naive CD4+ T cells, fewer expanded clones and increased TCR diversity than the aged group, suggesting age selection. Observed TCR beta diversity per million T cells fell roughly linearly with age, and a significant reduction was already apparent by age about 36. Donor CMV infection status was unknown, potentially confounding age-related changes in expanded clonotypes.

The 39 donors, aged roughly 6 to 95 years, were systemically healthy Caucasian individuals from Russia. Around 9.9 milliliters of peripheral blood were collected from each donor into EDTA-treated Vacutainer tubes. PBMCs were isolated by Ficoll-Paque density-gradient centrifugation, with at least 7 million obtained per sample. Total RNA was extracted from PBMCs with Trizol reagent, with at least 5.5 micrograms obtained per sample. Naive CD45RAhigh/CD27high T cell percentages were measured by flow cytometry on a PBMC aliquot from every donor. The CDR3, from cysteine to phenylalanine, totals 16 residues. CDR3 DNA is the only sequence kept; it has 48 bases, read in frame from the first base. The library was generated by 5' RACE. Reads for this sample came from an Illumina HiSeq 2500. A second PCR of roughly 6 to 11 cycles was run with a J-beta primer mix and a sample-barcoded 5' primer. A unique molecular identifier was introduced onto each TCR beta cDNA molecule by a template-switch 5' adaptor carrying 12 random nucleotides. Each sample yielded at least 2.5 million CDR3-containing paired-end reads. All of the RNA was converted into first-strand cDNA using the Mint cDNA synthesis kit, with a TRBC-specific oligonucleotide serving as the primer. Following uracil-DNA glycosylase treatment, a first 18-cycle PCR with universal primers M1SS and BC2_uni_R was performed on all cDNA. In the paper's pipeline: For normalization, 1 million high-quality reads were randomly selected from each sample, with every read carrying a distinct molecular identifier. Instead of being binned into consensus sequences, reads with shared molecular identifiers were discarded. MiTCR, with a Q25 quality threshold and the strictest error-elimination algorithm, was used for CDR3 identification, clonotype clustering and error correction. Lower-bound total TCR beta diversity was estimated with a nonparametric unseen species model using Euler transformation. TCRdb reanalyzed the raw reads on its own, using fastp at Q25 for trimming and MiXCR for clone calling, and kept in-frame beta chains. Under each unique CDR3 protein, matching rows form one entry showing the most common genes and DNA. The authors' filters were not applied to this entry. The table for this sample lists 550,000 to 700,000 distinct CDR3 sequences; about 25% of them were counted only once. The top ten hold about 18% of the sample.

Of note for this clonotype: What antigen it recognizes has not been identified. No base-level quality is on record; no much larger clone is a single base apart.

The V and J segments used are TRBV21-1 and TRBJ2-1; the table gives TRBD1 as D, unverified against the DNA. TRBV21-1 is recorded as a pseudogene. The specimen was blood. The receptor was isolated from a woman in her sixties or seventies in good health. The DNA sequence reads TGTGCCAGCGGCCCAACAGGGAACGAACCCTACAATGAGCAGTTCTTC. This encodes CASGPTGNEPYNEQFF.